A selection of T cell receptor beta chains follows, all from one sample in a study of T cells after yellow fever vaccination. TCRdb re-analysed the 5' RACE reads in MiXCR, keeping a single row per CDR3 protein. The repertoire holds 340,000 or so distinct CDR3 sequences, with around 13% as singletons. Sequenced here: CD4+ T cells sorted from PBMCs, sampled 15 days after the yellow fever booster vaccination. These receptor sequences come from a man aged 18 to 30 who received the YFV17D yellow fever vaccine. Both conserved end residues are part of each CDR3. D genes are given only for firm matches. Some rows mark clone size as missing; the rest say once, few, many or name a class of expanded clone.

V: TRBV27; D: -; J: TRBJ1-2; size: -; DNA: TGTGCCAGCGGACGGGAGAGCTATGGCTACACCTTC; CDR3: CASGRESYGYTF
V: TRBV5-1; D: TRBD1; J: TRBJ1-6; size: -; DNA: TGCGCCAGCAGCCAGGCGTCAGGGGGCTCTTCACCCCTCCACTTT; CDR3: CASSQASGGSSPLHF
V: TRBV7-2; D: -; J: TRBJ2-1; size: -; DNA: TGTGCCAGCAGCTTGGAGGGGGTGAGCAATGAGCAGTTCTTC; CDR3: CASSLEGVSNEQFF
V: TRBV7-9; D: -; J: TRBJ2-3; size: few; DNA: TGTGCCAGCAGCTCCGCTACGTCAGATACGCAGTATTTT; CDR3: CASSSATSDTQYF
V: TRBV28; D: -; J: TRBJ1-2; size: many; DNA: TGTGCCAGCAGTTTACGGACACTTAACTATGGCTACACCTTC; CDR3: CASSLRTLNYGYTF
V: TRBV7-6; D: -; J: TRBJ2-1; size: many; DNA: TGTGCCAGCAGCGCGGCCGAGCGGGCGTTTTCCAATGAGCAGTTCTTC; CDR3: CASSAAERAFSNEQFF
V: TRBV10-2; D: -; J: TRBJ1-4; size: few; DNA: TGCGCCAGCAGTGAGGAAAGGGCTGATGAAAAACTGTTTTTT; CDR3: CASSEERADEKLFF
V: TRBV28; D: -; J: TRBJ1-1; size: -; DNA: TGTGCCGGCAGACCCGACAGAAACACTGAAGCTTTCTTT; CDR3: CAGRPDRNTEAFF
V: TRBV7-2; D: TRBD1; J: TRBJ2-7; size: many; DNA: TGTGCCAGCAGCTTAGTTGGGACAGGGGCCTACGAGCAGTACTTC; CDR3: CASSLVGTGAYEQYF
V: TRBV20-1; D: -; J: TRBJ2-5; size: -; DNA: TGCAGTGCGACTAAGGCTGAGACCCAGTACTTC; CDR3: CSATKAETQYF
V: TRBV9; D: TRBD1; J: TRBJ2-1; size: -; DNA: TGTGCCAGCAGCAGAGGACAGGGGGCATACAATGAGCAGTTCTTC; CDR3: CASSRGQGAYNEQFF
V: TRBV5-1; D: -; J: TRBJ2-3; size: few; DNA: TGCGCCAGCAGAACCGGGACTGTCACAGATACGCAGTATTTT; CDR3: CASRTGTVTDTQYF
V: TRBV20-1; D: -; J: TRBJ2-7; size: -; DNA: TGCAGTGCTAGAGATCCTGGCGGGGGCCTCTACGAGCAGTACTTC; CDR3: CSARDPGGGLYEQYF
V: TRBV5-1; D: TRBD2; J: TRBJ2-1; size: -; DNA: TGCGCCAGCGGGGGCTTAGCGGGGAGCTTCAATGAGCAGTTCTTC; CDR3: CASGGLAGSFNEQFF
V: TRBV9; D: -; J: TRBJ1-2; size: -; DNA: TGTGCCAGCAGCCCAATAGGAGAAGCCTTCTATGGCTACACCTTC; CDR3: CASSPIGEAFYGYTF
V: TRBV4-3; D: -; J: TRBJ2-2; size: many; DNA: TGCGCCAGCAGCCAAGAGGTTATCGGGGCGGGGGCGTACACCGGGGAGCTGTTTTTT; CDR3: CASSQEVIGAGAYTGELFF
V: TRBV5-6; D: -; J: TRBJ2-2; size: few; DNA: TGTGCCAGCAGCTTGAGGGTTGCTGGACCGAACACCGGGGAGCTGTTTTTT; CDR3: CASSLRVAGPNTGELFF
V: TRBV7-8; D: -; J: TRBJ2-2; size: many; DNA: TGTGCCAGCAGCTTAATGGGTAACACCGGGGAGCTGTTTTTT; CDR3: CASSLMGNTGELFF
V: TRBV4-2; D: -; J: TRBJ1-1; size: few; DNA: TGTGCCAGCAGCCAACCGTTAGGGACTACTGAAGCTTTCTTT; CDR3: CASSQPLGTTEAFF
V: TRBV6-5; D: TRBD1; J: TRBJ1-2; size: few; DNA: TGTGCCAGCAGTTACTCCTGGGACAGCTATGGCTACACCTTC; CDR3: CASSYSWDSYGYTF
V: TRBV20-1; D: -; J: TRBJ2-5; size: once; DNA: TGCAGTGCTAGTCTTTATTTTTTCGCGGGGCCCCAAGAGACCCAGTACTTC; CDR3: CSASLYFFAGPQETQYF
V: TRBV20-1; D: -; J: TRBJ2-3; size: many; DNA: TGCAGTGCCCCCGGGGGCAGGGTTCGGGATACGCAGTATTTT; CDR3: CSAPGGRVRDTQYF
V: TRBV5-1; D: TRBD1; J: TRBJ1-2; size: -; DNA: TGCGCCAGCAGCACCGGGACAGGGCCTATGTCTGGCTACACCTTC; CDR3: CASSTGTGPMSGYTF
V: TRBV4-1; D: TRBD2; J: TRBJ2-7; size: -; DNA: TGCGCCAGCAGCCAAGATCGGGGGGGGGTCGGCTACGAGCAGTACTTC; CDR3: CASSQDRGGVGYEQYF
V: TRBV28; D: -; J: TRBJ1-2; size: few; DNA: TGTGCCAGCAGTTCCCCGACAGGCCTCTACACCTTC; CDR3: CASSSPTGLYTF
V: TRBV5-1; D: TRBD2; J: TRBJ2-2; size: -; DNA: TGCGCCAGCAGCCCCCTAGCGGGGGGCTTCGAGACCGGGGAGCTGTTTTTT; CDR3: CASSPLAGGFETGELFF
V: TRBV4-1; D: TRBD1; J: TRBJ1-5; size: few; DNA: TGCGCCAGCAGCCAAGGCAGGGGGGATCAGCCCCAGCATTTT; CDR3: CASSQGRGDQPQHF
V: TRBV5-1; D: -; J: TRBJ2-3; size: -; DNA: TGCGCCAGCAGTCCGGAGGTTCGGCGGTATACGCAGTATTTT; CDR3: CASSPEVRRYTQYF
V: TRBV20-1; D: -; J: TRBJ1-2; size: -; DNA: TGCAGTGCCCAAAATCCGGGAAACTATGGCTACACCTTC; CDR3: CSAQNPGNYGYTF
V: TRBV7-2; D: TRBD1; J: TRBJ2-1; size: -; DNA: TGTGCCAGCAGGTCAGCCGGGACAGTCGCCTACAATGAGCAGTTCTTC; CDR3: CASRSAGTVAYNEQFF
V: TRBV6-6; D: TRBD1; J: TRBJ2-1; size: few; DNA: TGTGCCAGCAGCCAGGACAGGATCCTTAATGAGCAGTTCTTC; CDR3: CASSQDRILNEQFF
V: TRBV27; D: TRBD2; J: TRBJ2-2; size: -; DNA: TGTGCCAGCAGTTGGGCGGGGGCCGGGGAGCTGTTTTTT; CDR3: CASSWAGAGELFF
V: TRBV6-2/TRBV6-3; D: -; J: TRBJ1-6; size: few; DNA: TGTGCCAGCAGTCCTCCCGCCTCGACAAACGGTGGACCCCTCCACTTT; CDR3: CASSPPASTNGGPLHF
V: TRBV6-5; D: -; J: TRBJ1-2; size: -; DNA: TGTGCCAGCAGTTACGGGACGGCCTCTAACTATGGCTACACCTTC; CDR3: CASSYGTASNYGYTF
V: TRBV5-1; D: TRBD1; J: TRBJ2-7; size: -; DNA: TGCGCCAGCAGCTTGGGGGGACAGGGGTACGAGCAGTACTTC; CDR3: CASSLGGQGYEQYF